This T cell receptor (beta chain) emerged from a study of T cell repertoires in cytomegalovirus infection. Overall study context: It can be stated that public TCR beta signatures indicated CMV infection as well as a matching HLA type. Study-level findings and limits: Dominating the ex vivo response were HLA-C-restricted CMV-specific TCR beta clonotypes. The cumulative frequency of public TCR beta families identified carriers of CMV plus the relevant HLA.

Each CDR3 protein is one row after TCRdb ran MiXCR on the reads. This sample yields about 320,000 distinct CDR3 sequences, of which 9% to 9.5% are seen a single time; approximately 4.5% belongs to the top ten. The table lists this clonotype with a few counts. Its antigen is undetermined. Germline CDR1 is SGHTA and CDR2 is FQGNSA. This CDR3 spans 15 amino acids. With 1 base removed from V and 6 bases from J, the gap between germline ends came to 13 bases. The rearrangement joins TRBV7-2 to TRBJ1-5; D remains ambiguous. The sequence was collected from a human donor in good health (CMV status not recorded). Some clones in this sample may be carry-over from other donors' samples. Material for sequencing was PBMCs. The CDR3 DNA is TGTGCCAGCAGCTTAGGGGAGCAGAGTAGTCAGCCCCAGCATTTT. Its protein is CASSLGEQSSQPQHF.